The rows below give T cell receptor beta chains drawn from one sample of a study of T-cell reconstitution after alpha-beta-depleted transplantation in children. TCRdb independently ran MiXCR on the PCR reads; one entry per CDR3 protein. Of approximately 340,000 distinct CDR3 sequences listed, around a tenth are singletons. The sequences come from PBMCs from the stem cell graft donor, collected from the stem cell graft. The receptors originated from a human donor who donated a stem cell graft to a child with acute lymphoblastic leukemia. CDR3s include the opening cysteine and the closing phenylalanine or tryptophan. D genes are given only for firm matches.

J: TRBJ1-1; V: TRBV6-2/TRBV6-3; D: -; CDR3: CASSSPTPEAFF
J: TRBJ2-2; V: TRBV10-1; D: TRBD2; CDR3: CASSPAGGPNTGELFF
J: TRBJ2-1; V: TRBV12-3/TRBV12-4; D: TRBD2; CDR3: CASSSGLAERYNEQFF
J: TRBJ2-1; V: TRBV7-2; D: -; CDR3: CASRTGYNEQFF
J: TRBJ2-2; V: TRBV27; D: TRBD2; CDR3: CASSSWTSGLTGELFF
J: TRBJ1-5; V: TRBV6-2/TRBV6-3; D: -; CDR3: CASNPGGGYQPQHF
J: TRBJ2-1; V: TRBV15; D: -; CDR3: CATSRDRSSYNEQFF
J: TRBJ2-2; V: TRBV3-1; D: TRBD1; CDR3: CASSHPGQGRELFF
J: TRBJ2-7; V: TRBV6-2/TRBV6-3; D: TRBD2; CDR3: CASSYSGGSYYEQYF
J: TRBJ2-1; V: TRBV15; D: -; CDR3: CATSRWGVGGVEQFF
J: TRBJ2-1; V: TRBV11-1; D: -; CDR3: CASSLSGTIEFF
J: TRBJ1-5; V: TRBV20-1; D: -; CDR3: CSASMWEGSNQPQHF
J: TRBJ1-2; V: TRBV7-9; D: -; CDR3: CASSPGRGRNGYTF
J: TRBJ2-3; V: TRBV20-1; D: TRBD2; CDR3: CSARDSGASGSVDTQYF
J: TRBJ2-6; V: TRBV5-1; D: -; CDR3: CASSLDGANVLTF
J: TRBJ2-7; V: TRBV20-1; D: TRBD2; CDR3: CSARGGGLAGVHEQYF
J: TRBJ1-4; V: TRBV7-2; D: -; CDR3: CASSLSPSATNEKLFF
J: TRBJ2-1; V: TRBV10-3; D: TRBD2; CDR3: CAISDPGTSEQFF
J: TRBJ2-3; V: TRBV7-2; D: -; CDR3: CASSPGQAGFDTQYF
J: TRBJ1-2; V: TRBV9; D: -; CDR3: CASSERPASNYGYTF
J: TRBJ1-1; V: TRBV9; D: -; CDR3: CASSVGSGMNTEAFF
J: TRBJ2-5; V: TRBV7-2; D: TRBD1; CDR3: CASSFGTGVHETQYF
J: TRBJ2-7; V: TRBV9; D: -; CDR3: CASSVEGQTYEQYF
J: TRBJ2-2; V: TRBV12-3/TRBV12-4; D: -; CDR3: CASRGYEGGYTGELFF
J: TRBJ1-5; V: TRBV5-1; D: -; CDR3: CASSLRGGGQPQHF
J: TRBJ2-2; V: TRBV7-9; D: TRBD2; CDR3: CASSNGLAGVRGELFF
J: TRBJ2-5; V: TRBV7-7; D: -; CDR3: CASGKLRETQYF
J: TRBJ1-2; V: TRBV16; D: TRBD1; CDR3: CASSQGTAANYGYTF
J: TRBJ2-1; V: TRBV15; D: TRBD2; CDR3: CATSDGTSGRAWAEQFF
J: TRBJ2-3; V: TRBV7-6; D: TRBD1; CDR3: CASSGRTGTTDTQYF
J: TRBJ2-1; V: TRBV4-1; D: TRBD2; CDR3: CASSRKAGTSGRAYNEQFF
J: TRBJ1-3; V: TRBV30; D: -; CDR3: CAWSVPRGTGNTIYF
J: TRBJ1-6; V: TRBV5-1; D: TRBD1; CDR3: CASSSGQQSSYNSPLHF
J: TRBJ2-7; V: TRBV7-2; D: -; CDR3: CASSSSGAVAHYEQYF
J: TRBJ2-7; V: TRBV12-3/TRBV12-4; D: -; CDR3: CASSPPDLLGGYEQYF
J: TRBJ1-2; V: TRBV5-6; D: TRBD1; CDR3: CASIPVTGSNGYTF
J: TRBJ2-7; V: TRBV7-6; D: TRBD2; CDR3: CASSLGRGAYEQYF
J: TRBJ2-7; V: TRBV28; D: TRBD2; CDR3: CASRLAGVAYEQYF
J: TRBJ2-1; V: TRBV7-9; D: TRBD2; CDR3: CASSLEREAPYNEQFF
J: TRBJ1-1; V: TRBV30; D: -; CDR3: CAWSISGRTEAFF
J: TRBJ2-5; V: TRBV2; D: -; CDR3: CATRPGVVETQYF
J: TRBJ2-1; V: TRBV4-3; D: -; CDR3: CASSQSSGDEQFF
J: TRBJ2-2; V: TRBV5-1; D: -; CDR3: CASSWREGTAANTGELFF
J: TRBJ2-1; V: TRBV28; D: TRBD1; CDR3: CASSPGQGSPDEQFF
J: TRBJ2-7; V: TRBV20-1; D: TRBD1; CDR3: CSVATRDRGYEQYF
J: TRBJ2-3; V: TRBV7-2; D: -; CDR3: CASSSFPRGTDTQYF
J: TRBJ2-1; V: TRBV4-3; D: -; CDR3: CASSQENGRTHNEQFF
J: TRBJ1-1; V: TRBV20-1; D: -; CDR3: CSAGGIAEAFF
J: TRBJ2-1; V: TRBV12-3/TRBV12-4; D: -; CDR3: CASSLTVGTYNEQFF
J: TRBJ2-2; V: TRBV5-5; D: -; CDR3: CASSGSGMGAGELFF
J: TRBJ2-1; V: TRBV12-3/TRBV12-4; D: -; CDR3: CASRQPGPGPYNEQFF
J: TRBJ2-1; V: TRBV27; D: -; CDR3: CASSLPGLDEQFF
J: TRBJ2-1; V: TRBV6-2/TRBV6-3; D: -; CDR3: CASKRRSSYNEQFF
J: TRBJ2-7; V: TRBV20-1; D: -; CDR3: CSAKGWGSHEQYF
J: TRBJ2-2; V: TRBV21-1; D: -; CDR3: CASSGWTSGNTGELFF
J: TRBJ1-1; V: TRBV12-3/TRBV12-4; D: -; CDR3: CASAAGTANTEAFF
J: TRBJ2-2; V: TRBV5-1; D: TRBD1; CDR3: CASSLTGVFNTGELFF